This TCR beta chain was profiled in a study of blood T cell repertoires in COVID-19. Study-level information: T cells, B-cell-depleted T cells, or PBMCs supplied cDNA or gDNA.

Sequenced by immunoSEQ multiplex PCR; TCRdb stores in-frame clones only, minus some. The sample carries 55,000 to 85,000 clones, 88% recorded once. The sample was peripheral blood. The sequence was obtained from a human donor in a cohort sampled during active COVID-19.

The CDR3 spells CASSPPGRVGTGELFF. DNA of the CDR3: TGTGCCAGCTCACCTCCCGGGAGAGTCGGCACCGGGGAGCTGTTTTTT. The chain has TRBV18 and TRBJ2-2, with D possibly being TRBD2 (6 bases). Trimming pared 3 bases from V and 4 bases from J, leaving 15 bases between. CDR3 length equals 16 residues. Germline V gene data show CDR1 as KGHSH and CDR2 as LQKENI.